This T cell receptor (beta chain) appears in the sequencing data of a study of blood T cell repertoires in COVID-19. Whole-study context: Both acute and convalescent COVID-19 samples were obtained from the United States, Italy and Spain. The cDNA or gDNA used as material had been derived from T cells, B-cell-depleted T cells, or PBMCs.

Trimming cost V 3 bases and J 1 base; bases outside gene matches: 4. The length of the CDR3 is 16 residues. In the original processing: Reference gene primer amplification gave nucleated cell count estimates. Clones were read by immunoSEQ multiplex PCR, and TCRdb kept only the in-frame ones, dropping some. The DNA was the basis for D and trimming; V, J and clone size are from that table. This table has 83,000 or so clones, more than 75% appearing once. The source is an elderly man with active or convalescent COVID-19. The sequencing input was peripheral blood. The chain combines TRBV23-1 with TRBJ1-5; 9 bases match TRBD1. TRBV23-1 is identified as an open reading frame with a role that is uncertain. The CDR3 is CASSHLDRGSNQPQHF. CDR3 DNA sequence: TGCGCCAGCAGTCACCTGGACAGGGGAAGCAATCAGCCCCAGCATTTT.